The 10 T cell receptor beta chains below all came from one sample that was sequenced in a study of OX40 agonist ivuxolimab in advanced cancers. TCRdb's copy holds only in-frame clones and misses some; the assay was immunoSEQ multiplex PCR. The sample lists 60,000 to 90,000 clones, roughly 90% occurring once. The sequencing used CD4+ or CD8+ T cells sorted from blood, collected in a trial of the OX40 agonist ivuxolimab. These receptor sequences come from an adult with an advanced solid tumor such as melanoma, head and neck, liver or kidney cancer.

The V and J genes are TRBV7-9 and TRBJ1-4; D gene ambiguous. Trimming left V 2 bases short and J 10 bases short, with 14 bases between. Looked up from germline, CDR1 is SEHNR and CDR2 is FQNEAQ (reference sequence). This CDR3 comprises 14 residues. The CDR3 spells CASSLSALAPKLFF. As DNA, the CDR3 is TGTGCCAGCAGCTTATCTGCTCTGGCCCCAAAACTGTTTTTT.

The CDR3 loop is CASSWAGTGGFETQYF. CDR3 nucleotide sequence: TGTGCCAGCAGCTGGGCCGGGACAGGAGGCTTCGAGACCCAGTACTTC. The chain is built from TRBV7-2 and TRBJ2-5, with 8 bases that match TRBD1. The CDR3 is made up of 16 amino acids. Germline values: CDR1 SGHTA, CDR2 FQGNSA. V trimming: 4 bases; J trimming: 5 bases; junction bases outside the gene matches: 12. Full variable domain (missing parts from reference TRBV7-2 and TRBJ2-5): GAGVSQSPSNKVTEKGKDVELRCDPISGHTALYWYRQSLGQGLEFLIYFQGNSAPDKSGLPSDRFSAERTGGSVSTLTIQRTQQEDSAVYLCASSWAGTGGFETQYFGPGTRLLVL.

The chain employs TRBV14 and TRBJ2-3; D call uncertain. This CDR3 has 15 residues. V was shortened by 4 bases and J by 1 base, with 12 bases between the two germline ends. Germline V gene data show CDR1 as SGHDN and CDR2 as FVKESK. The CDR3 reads CASSLLPDRTDTQYF. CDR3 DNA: TGTGCCAGCAGCCTACTACCAGACCGCACAGATACGCAGTATTTT.

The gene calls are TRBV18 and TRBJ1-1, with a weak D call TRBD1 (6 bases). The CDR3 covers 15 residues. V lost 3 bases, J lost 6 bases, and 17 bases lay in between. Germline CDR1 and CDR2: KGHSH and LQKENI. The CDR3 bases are TGTGCCAGCTCACCCACCGGGGGGGCTCGCGCTGAAGCTTTCTTT. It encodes CASSPTGGARAEAFF.

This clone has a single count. Here the CDR3 DNA reads TGCGCCAGCAGCTGGGGACAGGGGGAGCATTCACCCCTCCACTTT. It codes for CASSWGQGEHSPLHF. This sequence joins TRBV5-1 and TRBJ1-6; TRBD1 matches 11 bases. Unmatched junction bases numbered 4, after V lost 3 bases and J lost 8 bases. This CDR3 has 15 residues. Germline V lookup: CDR1 SGHRS, CDR2 YFSETQ.

CDR3 residues: CATSSQPQGSAGQYF. The DNA for the CDR3 is TGTGCCACTTCGTCCCAACCTCAGGGGAGCGCTGGGCAGTACTTC. The chain uses TRBV11-3 and TRBJ2-7; the D gene is possibly TRBD1 (6 bases). Trimming took 10 bases from V and 9 from J, leaving 28 bases between them. Germline CDR1 and CDR2: SGHNT and YENEEA. This CDR3 comprises 15 residues.

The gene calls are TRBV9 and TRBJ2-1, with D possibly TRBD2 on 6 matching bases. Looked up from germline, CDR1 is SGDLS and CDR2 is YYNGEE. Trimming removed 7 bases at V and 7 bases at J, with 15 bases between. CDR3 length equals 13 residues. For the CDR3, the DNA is TGTGCCAGCGGCCGGGACTTCCAGAATGAGCAGTTCTTC. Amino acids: CASGRDFQNEQFF.

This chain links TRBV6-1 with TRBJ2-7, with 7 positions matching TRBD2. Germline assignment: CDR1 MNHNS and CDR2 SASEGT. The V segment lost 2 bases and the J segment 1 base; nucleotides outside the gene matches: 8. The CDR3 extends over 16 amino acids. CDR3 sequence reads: CASSEWVWGGSYEQYF. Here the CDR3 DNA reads TGTGCCAGCAGTGAATGGGTCTGGGGGGGATCCTACGAGCAGTACTTC.

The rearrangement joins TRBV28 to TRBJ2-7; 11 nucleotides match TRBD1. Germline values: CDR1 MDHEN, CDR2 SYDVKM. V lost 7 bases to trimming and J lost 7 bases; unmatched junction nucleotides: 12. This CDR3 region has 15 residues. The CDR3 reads CASMSFGQGAREQYF. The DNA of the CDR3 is TGTGCCAGCATGAGCTTCGGACAGGGGGCGCGGGAGCAGTACTTC.

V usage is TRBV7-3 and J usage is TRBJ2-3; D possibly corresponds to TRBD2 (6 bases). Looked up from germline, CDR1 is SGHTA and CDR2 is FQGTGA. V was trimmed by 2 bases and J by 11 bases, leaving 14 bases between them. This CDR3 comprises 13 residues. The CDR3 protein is CASSLGGGGGQYF. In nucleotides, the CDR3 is TGTGCCAGCAGCTTAGGGGGAGGCGGCGGGCAGTATTTT. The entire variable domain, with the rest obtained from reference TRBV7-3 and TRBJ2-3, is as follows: GAGVSQTPSNKVTEKGKYVELRCDPISGHTALYWYRQSLGQGPEFLIYFQGTGAADDSGLPNDRFFAVRPEGSVSTLKIQRTERGDSAVYLCASSLGGGGGQYFGPGTRLTVL.